This T cell receptor beta chain was sequenced during a study of blood T cell repertoires in COVID-19. Germline V gives CDR1 LNHDA, CDR2 SQIVND (reference sequence). V was clipped by 5 bases and J by 1 base; unmatched bases: 15. The CDR3 length is 18 residues. Profiled with immunoSEQ multiplex PCR; TCRdb holds only in-frame clones, not every one. The table shows around 290,000 clones, with around nine tenths occurring only once. The chain carries TRBV19 and TRBJ2-7, with 9 bases identical to TRBD2. The TCR was taken from a woman aged 18-29 years who had recovered from COVID-19. Material: PBMCs or T cells enriched from blood (not recorded which). The CDR3 nucleotides read TGTGCCAGTAGTCGGAACAAAGACCTAGCGGGAAATTCCTACGAGCAGTACTTC. Protein product: CASSRNKDLAGNSYEQYF. Together with reference TRBV19 and TRBJ2-7, the CDR3 gives the full variable domain: DGGITQSPKYLFRKEGQNVTLSCEQNLNHDAMYWYRQDPGQGLRLIYYSQIVNDFQKGDIAEGYSVSREKKESFPLTVTSAQKNPTAFYLCASSRNKDLAGNSYEQYFGPGTRLTVT.